This TCR beta chain was identified in a study of shared T cell receptors in the human thymus. Data came from immunoSEQ multiplex PCR; TCRdb stores just in-frame clones and leaves some out. The sample consists of hundreds of thousands of clones, roughly 90% of them appearing once. This CDR3 region has 12 residues. CDR1 MGHRA and CDR2 YSYEKL come from the germline V gene. V was pared by 0 bases and J by 6 bases, with 6 bases between. This clone was picked up a small number of times. The sample was also linked to a second study, of human thymus T cells. That investigation notes: Corrective cardiac operations yielded the resected thymus tissue. In unrelated individuals, thymic repertoires overlapped highly, according to related research.

J is TRBJ2-7 and V is TRBV4-1; weak D call: TRBD2 (5 bases). Sequencing was carried out using thymocytes. The TCR sequence derives from a boy in the first two years of life with a congenital heart defect. In nucleotides, the CDR3 is TGCGCCAGCAGCCAAGAGGGGAGCGAGCAGTACTTC. Protein: CASSQEGSEQYF.